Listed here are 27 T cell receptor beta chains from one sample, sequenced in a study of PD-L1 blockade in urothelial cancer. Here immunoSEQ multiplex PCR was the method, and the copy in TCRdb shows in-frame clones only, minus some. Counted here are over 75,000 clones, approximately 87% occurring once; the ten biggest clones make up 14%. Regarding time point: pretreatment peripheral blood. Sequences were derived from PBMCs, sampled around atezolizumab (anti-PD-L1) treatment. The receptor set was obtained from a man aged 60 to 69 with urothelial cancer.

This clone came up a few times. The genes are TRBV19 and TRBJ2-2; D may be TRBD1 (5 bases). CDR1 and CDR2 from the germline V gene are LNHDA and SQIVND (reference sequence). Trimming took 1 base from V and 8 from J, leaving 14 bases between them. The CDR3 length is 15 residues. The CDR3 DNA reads TGTGCCAGTAGTATAGCCCTCGACCCAGGGGGGGAGCTGTTTTTT. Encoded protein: CASSIALDPGGELFF.

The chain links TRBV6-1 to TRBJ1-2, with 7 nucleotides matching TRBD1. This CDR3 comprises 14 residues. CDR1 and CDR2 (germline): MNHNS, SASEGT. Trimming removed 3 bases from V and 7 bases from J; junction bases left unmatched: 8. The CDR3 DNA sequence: TGTGCCAGCAGTGACCCGGACAGGAGCGGTGGCTACACCTTC. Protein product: CASSDPDRSGGYTF.

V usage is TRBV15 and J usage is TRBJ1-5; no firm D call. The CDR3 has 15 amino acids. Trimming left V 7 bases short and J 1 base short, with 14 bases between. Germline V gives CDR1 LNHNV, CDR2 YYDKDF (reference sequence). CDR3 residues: CATTNYITSNQPQHF. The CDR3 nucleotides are TGTGCCACCACGAACTACATCACGAGCAATCAGCCCCAGCATTTT.

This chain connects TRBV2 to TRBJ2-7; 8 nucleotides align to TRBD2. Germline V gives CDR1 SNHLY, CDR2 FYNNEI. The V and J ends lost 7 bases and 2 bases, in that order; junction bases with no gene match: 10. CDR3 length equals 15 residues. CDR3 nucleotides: TGTGCCAGCACAGCCCGGCGGGAGGCTGCCTACGAGCAGTACTTC. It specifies CASTARREAAYEQYF.

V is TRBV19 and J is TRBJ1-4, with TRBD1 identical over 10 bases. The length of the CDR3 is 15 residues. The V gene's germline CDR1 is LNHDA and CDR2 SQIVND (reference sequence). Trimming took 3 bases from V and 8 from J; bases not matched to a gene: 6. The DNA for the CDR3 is TGTGCCAGTAGTATGTTGGGACAGGGGCGCGAAAAACTGTTTTTT. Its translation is CASSMLGQGREKLFF.

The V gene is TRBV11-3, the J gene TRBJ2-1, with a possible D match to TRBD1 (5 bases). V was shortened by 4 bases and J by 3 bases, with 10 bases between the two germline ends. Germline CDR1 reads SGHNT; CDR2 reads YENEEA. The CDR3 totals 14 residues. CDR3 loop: CASSSRRGYNEQFF. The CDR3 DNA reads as TGTGCCAGCAGCTCCAGAAGGGGCTACAATGAGCAGTTCTTC.

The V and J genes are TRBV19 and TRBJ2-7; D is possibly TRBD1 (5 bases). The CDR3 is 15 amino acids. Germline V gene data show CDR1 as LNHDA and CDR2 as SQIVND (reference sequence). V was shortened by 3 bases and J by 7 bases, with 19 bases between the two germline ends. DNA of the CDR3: TGTGCCAGTAGTATGTTGGCAAGGGGAAAAAAGGAGCAGTACTTC. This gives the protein CASSMLARGKKEQYF.

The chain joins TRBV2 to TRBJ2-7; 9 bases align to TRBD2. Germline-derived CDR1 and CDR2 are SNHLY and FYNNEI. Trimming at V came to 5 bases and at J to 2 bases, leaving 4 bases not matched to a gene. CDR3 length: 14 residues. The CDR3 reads CASSIRLAAYEQYF. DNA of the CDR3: TGTGCCAGCAGTATCCGACTAGCGGCCTACGAGCAGTACTTC.

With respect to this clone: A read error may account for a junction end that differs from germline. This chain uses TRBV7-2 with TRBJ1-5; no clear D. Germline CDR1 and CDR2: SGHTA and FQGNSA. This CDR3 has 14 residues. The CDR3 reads CASSASPVFQTQHF. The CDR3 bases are TGTGCCAGCAGCGCCTCCCCCGTATTTCAGACCCAGCATTTT.

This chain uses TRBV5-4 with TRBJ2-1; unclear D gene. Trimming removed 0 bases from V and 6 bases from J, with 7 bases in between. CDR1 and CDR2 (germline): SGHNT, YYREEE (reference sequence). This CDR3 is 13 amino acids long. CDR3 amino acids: CASSLVVANEQFF. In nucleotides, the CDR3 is TGTGCCAGCAGCTTGGTGGTAGCCAATGAGCAGTTCTTC.

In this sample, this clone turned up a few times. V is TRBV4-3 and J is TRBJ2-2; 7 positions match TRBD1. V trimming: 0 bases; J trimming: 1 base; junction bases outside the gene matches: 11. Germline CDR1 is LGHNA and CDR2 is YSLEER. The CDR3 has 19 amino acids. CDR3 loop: CASSQDWVVRTGNTGELFF. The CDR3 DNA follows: TGCGCCAGCAGCCAAGATTGGGTAGTTCGGACAGGGAACACCGGGGAGCTGTTTTTT.

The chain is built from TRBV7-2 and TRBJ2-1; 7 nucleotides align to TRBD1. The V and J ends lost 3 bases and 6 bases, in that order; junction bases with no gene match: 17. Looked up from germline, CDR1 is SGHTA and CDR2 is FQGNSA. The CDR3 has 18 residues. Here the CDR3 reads CASSFTTGAPLVGNEQFF. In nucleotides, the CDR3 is TGTGCCAGCAGCTTTACTACAGGGGCGCCCTTGGTCGGCAATGAGCAGTTCTTC.

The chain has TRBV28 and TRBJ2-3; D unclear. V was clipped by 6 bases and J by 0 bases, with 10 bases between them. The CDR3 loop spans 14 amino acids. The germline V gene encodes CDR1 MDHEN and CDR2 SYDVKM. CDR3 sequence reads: CASSSWRSTDTQYF. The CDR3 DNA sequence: TGTGCCAGCAGCTCTTGGCGGAGCACAGATACGCAGTATTTT.

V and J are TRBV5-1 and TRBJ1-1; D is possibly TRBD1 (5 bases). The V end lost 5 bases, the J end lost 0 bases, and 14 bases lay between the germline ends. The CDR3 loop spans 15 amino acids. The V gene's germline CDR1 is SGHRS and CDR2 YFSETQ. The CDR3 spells CASRGVSRVNTEAFF. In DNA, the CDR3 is TGCGCCAGCAGAGGGGTTTCTCGGGTGAACACTGAAGCTTTCTTT.

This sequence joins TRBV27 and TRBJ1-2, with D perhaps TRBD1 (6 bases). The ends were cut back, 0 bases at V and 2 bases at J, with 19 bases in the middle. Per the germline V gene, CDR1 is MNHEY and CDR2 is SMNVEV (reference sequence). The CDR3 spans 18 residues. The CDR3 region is CASSLSSDSSNFNYGYTF. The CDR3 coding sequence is TGTGCCAGCAGTTTATCGTCGGACAGCTCTAATTTCAACTATGGCTACACCTTC.

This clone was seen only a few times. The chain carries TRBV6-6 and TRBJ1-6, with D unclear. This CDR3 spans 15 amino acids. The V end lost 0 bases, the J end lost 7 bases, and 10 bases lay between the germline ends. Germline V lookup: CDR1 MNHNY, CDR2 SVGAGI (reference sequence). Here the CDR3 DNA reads TGTGCCAGCAGTTACTCCGGCAGGTTGAATTCACCCCTCCACTTT. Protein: CASSYSGRLNSPLHF.

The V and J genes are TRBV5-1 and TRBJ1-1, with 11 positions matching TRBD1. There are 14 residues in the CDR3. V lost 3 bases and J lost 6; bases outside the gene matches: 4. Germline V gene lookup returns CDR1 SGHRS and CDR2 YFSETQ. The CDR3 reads CASSSGTGGSEAFF. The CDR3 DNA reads TGCGCCAGCAGCTCAGGGACAGGGGGTTCTGAAGCTTTCTTT.

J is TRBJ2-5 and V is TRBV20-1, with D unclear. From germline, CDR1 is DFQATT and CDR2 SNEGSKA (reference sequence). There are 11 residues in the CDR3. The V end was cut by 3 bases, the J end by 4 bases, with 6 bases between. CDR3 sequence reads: CSARLGETQYF. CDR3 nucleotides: TGCAGTGCTAGGCTCGGAGAGACCCAGTACTTC.

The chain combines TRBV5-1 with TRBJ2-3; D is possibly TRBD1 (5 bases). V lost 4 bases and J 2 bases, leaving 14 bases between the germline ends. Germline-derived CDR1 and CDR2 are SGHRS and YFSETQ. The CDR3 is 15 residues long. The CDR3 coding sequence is TGCGCCAGCAGCGCGAATGGACAAATCACAGATACGCAGTATTTT. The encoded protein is CASSANGQITDTQYF.

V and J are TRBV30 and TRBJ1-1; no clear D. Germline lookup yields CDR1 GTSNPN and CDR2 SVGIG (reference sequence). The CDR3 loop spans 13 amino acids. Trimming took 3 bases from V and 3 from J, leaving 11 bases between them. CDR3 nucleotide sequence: TGTGCCTGGAGGGTACTAGGGTACACTGAAGCTTTCTTT. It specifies CAWRVLGYTEAFF. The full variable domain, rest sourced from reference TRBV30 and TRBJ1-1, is SQTIHQWPATLVQPVGSPLSLECTVEGTSNPNLYWYRQAAGRGLQLLFYSVGIGQISSEVPQNLSASRPQDRQFILSSKKLLLSDSGFYLCAWRVLGYTEAFFGQGTRLTVV.

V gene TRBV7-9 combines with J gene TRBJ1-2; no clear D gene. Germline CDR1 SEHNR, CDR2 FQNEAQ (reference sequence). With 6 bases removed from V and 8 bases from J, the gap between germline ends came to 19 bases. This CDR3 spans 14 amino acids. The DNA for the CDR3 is TGTGCCAGCAGGATTCAGGTGGCCGGTGCGGGCTACACCTTC. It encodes CASRIQVAGAGYTF. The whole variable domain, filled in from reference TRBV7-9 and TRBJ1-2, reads DTGVSQNPRHKITKRGQNVTFRCDPISEHNRLYWYRQTLGQGPEFLTYFQNEAQLEKSRLLSDRFSAERPKGSFSTLEIQRTEQGDSAMYLCASRIQVAGAGYTFGSGTRLTVV.

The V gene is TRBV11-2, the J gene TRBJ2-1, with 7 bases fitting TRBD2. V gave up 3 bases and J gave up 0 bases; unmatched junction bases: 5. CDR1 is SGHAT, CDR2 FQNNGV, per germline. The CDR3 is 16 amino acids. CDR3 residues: CASSLLAVSSYNEQFF. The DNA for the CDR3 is TGTGCCAGCAGCTTGCTAGCGGTTAGCTCCTACAATGAGCAGTTCTTC. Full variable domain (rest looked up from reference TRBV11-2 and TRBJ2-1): EAGVAQSPRYKIIEKRQSVAFWCNPISGHATLYWYQQILGQGPKLLIQFQNNGVVDDSQLPKDRFSAERLKGVDSTLKIQPAKLEDSAVYLCASSLLAVSSYNEQFFGPGTRLTVL.

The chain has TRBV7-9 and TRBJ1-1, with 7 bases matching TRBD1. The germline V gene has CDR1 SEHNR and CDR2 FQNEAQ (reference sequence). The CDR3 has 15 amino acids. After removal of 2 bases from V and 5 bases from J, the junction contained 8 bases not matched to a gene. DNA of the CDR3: TGTGCCAGCAGCTTAAATCGACAGGGAGGAACTGAAGCTTTCTTT. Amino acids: CASSLNRQGGTEAFF.

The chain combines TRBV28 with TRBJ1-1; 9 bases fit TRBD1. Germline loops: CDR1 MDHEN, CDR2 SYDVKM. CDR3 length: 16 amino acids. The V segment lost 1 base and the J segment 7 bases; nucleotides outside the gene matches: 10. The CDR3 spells CASSLFSGQGTGEAFF. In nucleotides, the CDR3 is TGTGCCAGCAGTTTATTTTCGGGACAGGGTACGGGTGAAGCTTTCTTT.

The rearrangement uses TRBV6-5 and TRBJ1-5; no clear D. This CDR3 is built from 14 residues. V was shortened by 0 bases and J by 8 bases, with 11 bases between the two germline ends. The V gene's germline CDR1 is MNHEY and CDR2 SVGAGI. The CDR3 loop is CASSYSMSAEPQHF. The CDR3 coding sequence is TGTGCCAGCAGTTACTCGATGTCCGCGGAGCCCCAGCATTTT.

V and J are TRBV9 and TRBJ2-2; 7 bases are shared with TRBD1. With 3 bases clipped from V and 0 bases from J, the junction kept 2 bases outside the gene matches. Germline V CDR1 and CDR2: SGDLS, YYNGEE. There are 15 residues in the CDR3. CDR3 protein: CASSARGSNTGELFF. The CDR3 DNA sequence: TGTGCCAGCAGCGCCAGGGGGTCGAACACCGGGGAGCTGTTTTTT.

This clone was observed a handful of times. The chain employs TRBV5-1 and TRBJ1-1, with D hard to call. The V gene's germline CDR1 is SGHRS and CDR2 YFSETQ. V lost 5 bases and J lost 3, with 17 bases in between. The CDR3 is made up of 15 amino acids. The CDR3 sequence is CASRSTGMLDTEAFF. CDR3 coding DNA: TGCGCCAGCAGGTCAACCGGGATGCTCGACACTGAAGCTTTCTTT.